Sequencing of this T cell receptor (beta chain) was carried out in a study of T cell responses to AZD1222 COVID-19 vaccine (dated by TCRdb to the early 2020s). Some background on the complete study: TCR sequencing was performed for fewer than 250 trial participants, of whom roughly 200 were given two doses of AZD1222 and approximately 25 were given two doses of MenACWY control vaccine. Trial participants were enrolled into age subgroups of 18-55, 56-69 and 70-plus years, which contained around 140, 26 and 57 TCR-sequenced participants, respectively.

About this clone itself: This receptor's antigen is unknown. One base away there is no much larger clone; base qualities are not given.

The research as a whole found: In the small 56-69-year group, the increase in depth fell short of significance, most likely because of low power. Nearly half of unique spike-specific TCRs reportedly recognized epitopes outside regions mutated in the B.1.351 and B.1.1.7 variants. The whole spike protein was spanned by vaccine-associated CD4 TCRs, and dominant responses were seen in regions 160-218 and 743-854. No day 14 peak-response samples were available, so repertoires were characterized only after the peak T cell response. Participants were mostly white British, with more females than males. The authors suggested clonal diversity may have been underestimated. Spike-specific TCR breadth and depth rose significantly after two AZD1222 doses compared with day 0 and with MenACWY recipients. Conclusions about previously exposed vaccinees were limited because only 5 or 6 AZD1222 recipients were SARS-CoV-2 seropositive at baseline.

The CDR3 regions of human TCRbeta chains were analyzed by immunosequencing. The source study handled its data this way. Repertoire TCRs were matched against a reference library of SARS-CoV-2-specific TCRs generated with the MIRA antigen-specificity platform. Breadth meant the fraction of unique TCRs that were SARS-CoV-2-associated, whereas depth meant the fraction of total T cells that were SARS-CoV-2-associated. Using the MIRA data, every spike-specific TCR was mapped to the spike region that the TCR reacted to and assigned to either a CD4 or a CD8 class. Log10-transformed breadth and depth values were compared by one-way ANOVA with Sidak's multiple comparisons tests. TCRdb provides this immuneACCESS table in a form limited to in-frame rearrangements. Some clones are lacking; in checked studies, under half of them reflect an unresolved V gene, and why the rest are absent is not known. That table supplies the V and J calls and clone size; D and trimming were determined from the DNA. This sample has some 180,000 clones in its table, and about 93% of those were observed once. The ten largest make up around 0.97% of the sample.

Explained via the paper, the time point label denotes: about 28 days (+/-7) after the second vaccine dose. Read against the paper, the sample's treatment or condition label means: meningococcal conjugate vaccine given as trial control. The vaccinee samples were drawn from two UK trials, COV001 and COV002, one of which was a single-blind randomized controlled phase 2/3 trial testing AZD1222 (ChAdOx1 nCoV-19) in healthy adults. For TCRbeta chain sequencing, PBMC samples from trial participants were taken at day 0 and at day 28 after the second dose. CDR1 SGHTA and CDR2 FQGTGA were looked up in the germline V gene. The CDR3 has 15 amino acids, counting the end cysteine and phenylalanine. Just the 45-base CDR3 DNA is kept, in frame starting at base 1. The junction carries 17 bases between V and J, which are trimmed by 5 bases and 7 bases respectively.

The chain uses TRBV7-3 and TRBJ1-4, with a weak D call of TRBD1 (6 bases match). The sequenced sample was peripheral blood, obtained 28 days after the second dose of the MenACWY control vaccine. This TCR was recovered from an adult who received the MenACWY meningococcal vaccine as a control. The DNA sequence follows: TGTGCCAGCAGCCCCACGGGGGGCGTGGGTGAAAAACTGTTTTTT. The resulting protein is CASSPTGGVGEKLFF. Full variable domain (CDR3 extended with the reference TRBV7-3 and TRBJ1-4 proteins): GAGVSQTPSNKVTEKGKYVELRCDPISGHTALYWYRQSLGQGPEFLIYFQGTGAADDSGLPNDRFFAVRPEGSVSTLKIQRTERGDSAVYLCASSPTGGVGEKLFFGSGTQLSVL.